Given below is one T cell receptor (beta chain) in context. No antigen is known for it. This specimen belongs to a study of blood T cells in healthy people across ages. Using a J-beta primer mix together with a sample-barcoded 5' primer, a second PCR was run for 7 to 11 cycles. From the 5' RACE reads, TCRdb called clonotypes with MiXCR, one entry per CDR3 protein. The data contain approximately 1,700,000 distinct CDR3 sequences, roughly two fifths of them singletons. General study findings and limits: Age brought a roughly linear fall in TCR beta diversity measured per million T cells. Calculation of diversity from one million T cells yielded estimates considered to be underestimates. Researchers report that TCR beta diversity correlated strongly with naive T cell percentage. Greater diversity and more naive CD4+ cells were seen in long-lived donors than in aged donors.

CDR3 length: 17 amino acids. V was pared by 0 bases and J by 3 bases, with 6 bases of the junction left unmatched. From germline, CDR1 is SGHRS and CDR2 YFSETQ. The clonotype comes from a human donor in good health. This chain uses TRBV5-1 with TRBJ2-5, with 12 nucleotides matching TRBD2. The sample was blood. CDR3 coding DNA: TGCGCCAGCAGCTTGGGGCTAGCGGGGGGGCCAGAAGAGACCCAGTACTTC. It codes for CASSLGLAGGPEETQYF.